Given below is one T cell receptor beta chain in context. CDR3 length: 15 amino acids. V lost 0 bases and J 2 bases, leaving 10 bases between the germline ends. Germline CDR1 and CDR2: SGHRS and YFSETQ. Original data processing: Estimation of nucleated cell counts was performed using reference gene primer amplification. Using immunoSEQ multiplex PCR, the repertoire was profiled, and TCRdb retains in-frame clones only, with some absent. V and J calls and clone size are those listed in that table; D and trimming were worked out from the DNA. This table holds some 13,000 clones, 55% to 80% found once. These data belong to a study of blood T cell repertoires in COVID-19. The overall study: T cells, B-cell-depleted T cells, or PBMCs provided the cDNA or gDNA that served as material.

This clonotype was sampled from a human donor in a cohort sampled during active COVID-19. Specimen: peripheral blood. The rearrangement joins TRBV5-1 to TRBJ2-3; possibly TRBD1 for D (5 bases). CDR3 sequence (DNA): TGCGCCAGCAGCTTGGACGACAGCTACACAGATACGCAGTATTTT. As protein: CASSLDDSYTDTQYF.